This T cell receptor beta chain comes out of a study of cytomegalovirus exposure and HLA in healthy donors. The study's findings and limits: Most subjects' HLA-A and HLA-B alleles were reportedly predicted from TCR beta sequences. Likely technical artifact: a cluster of highly shared sequence variants. The study carried out a later analysis of TCR beta sequences. It associated some 17,000 of them with specific HLA alleles at a false discovery rate of 0.05. The study listed 164 cytomegalovirus-associated TCR beta chains.

PCR was performed using 60 Vbeta and 13 Jbeta primers. Repertoires were generated with immunoSEQ multiplex PCR, while TCRdb's copy carries only in-frame clones and drops some. The sample holds around 140,000 clones; around four fifths are singletons and the top ten take about 1.5%. This clone was observed a single time. No antigen is known for it. Trimming removed 5 bases at V and 12 bases at J, with 14 bases between. The germline gives CDR1 MNHEY, CDR2 SMNVEV (reference sequence). This CDR3 has 12 amino acids. The specimen was PBMCs. The origin of this receptor is a man in his forties or fifties in good health and CMV-seronegative. This chain joins TRBV27 and TRBJ2-1, with D tentatively TRBD2 (5 bases). CDR3 DNA: TGTGCCAGCAGTCCCCCAGGCGGGTGGCAGTTCTTC. This gives the protein CASSPPGGWQFF.